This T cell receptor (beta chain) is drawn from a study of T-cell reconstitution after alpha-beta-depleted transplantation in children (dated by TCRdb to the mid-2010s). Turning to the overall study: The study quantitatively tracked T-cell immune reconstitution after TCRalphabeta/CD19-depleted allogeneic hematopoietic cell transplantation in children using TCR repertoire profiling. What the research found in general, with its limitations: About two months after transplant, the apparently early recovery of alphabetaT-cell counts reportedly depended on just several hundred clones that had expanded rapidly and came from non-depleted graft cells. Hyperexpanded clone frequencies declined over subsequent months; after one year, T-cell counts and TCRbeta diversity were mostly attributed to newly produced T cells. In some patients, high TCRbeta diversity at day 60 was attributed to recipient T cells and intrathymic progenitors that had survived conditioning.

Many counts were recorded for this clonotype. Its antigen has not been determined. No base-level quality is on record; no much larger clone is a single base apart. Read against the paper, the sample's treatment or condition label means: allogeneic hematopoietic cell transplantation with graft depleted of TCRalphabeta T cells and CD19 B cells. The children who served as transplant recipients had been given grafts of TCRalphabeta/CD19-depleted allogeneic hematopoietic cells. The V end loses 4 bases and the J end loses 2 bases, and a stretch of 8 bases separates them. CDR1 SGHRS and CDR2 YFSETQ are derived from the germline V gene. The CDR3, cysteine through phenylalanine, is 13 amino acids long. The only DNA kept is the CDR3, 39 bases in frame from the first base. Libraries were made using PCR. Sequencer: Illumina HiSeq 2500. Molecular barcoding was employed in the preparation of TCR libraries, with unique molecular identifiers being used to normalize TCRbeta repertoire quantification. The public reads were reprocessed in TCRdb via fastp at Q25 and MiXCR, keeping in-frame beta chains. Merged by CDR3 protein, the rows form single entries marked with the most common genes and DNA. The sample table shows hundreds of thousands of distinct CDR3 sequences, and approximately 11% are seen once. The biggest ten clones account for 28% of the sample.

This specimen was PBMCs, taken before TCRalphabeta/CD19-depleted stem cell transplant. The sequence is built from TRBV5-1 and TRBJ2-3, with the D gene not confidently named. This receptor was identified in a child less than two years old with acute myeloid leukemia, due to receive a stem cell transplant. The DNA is TGCGCCAGCAGCCTTACAATCACAGATACGCAGTATTTT. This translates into CASSLTITDTQYF.